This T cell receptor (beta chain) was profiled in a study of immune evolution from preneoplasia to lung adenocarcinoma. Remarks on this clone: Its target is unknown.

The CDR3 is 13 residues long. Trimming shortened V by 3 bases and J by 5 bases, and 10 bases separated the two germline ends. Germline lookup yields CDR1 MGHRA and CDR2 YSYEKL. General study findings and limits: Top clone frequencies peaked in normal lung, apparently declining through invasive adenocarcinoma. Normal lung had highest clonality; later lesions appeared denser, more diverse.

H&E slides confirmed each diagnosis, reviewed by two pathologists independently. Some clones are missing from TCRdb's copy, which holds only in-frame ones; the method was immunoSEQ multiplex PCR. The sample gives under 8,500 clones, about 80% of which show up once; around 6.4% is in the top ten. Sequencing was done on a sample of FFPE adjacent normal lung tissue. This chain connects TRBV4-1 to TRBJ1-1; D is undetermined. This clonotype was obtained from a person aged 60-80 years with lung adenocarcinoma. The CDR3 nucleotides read TGCGCCAGCAGCCATGATGATTGGACTGAAGCTTTCTTT. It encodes CASSHDDWTEAFF.